The rows below give T cell receptor beta chains drawn from one sample of a study of identical twins. MiXCR, run by TCRdb on the 5' RACE reads, gives a single entry per CDR3 protein. The table shows a few hundred thousand distinct CDR3 sequences, with 12% to 15% occurring only once. The sample was also linked to a second study, of yellow fever vaccine responses in identical twins.

The sample consisted of CD4+ T cells sorted from blood. The source of these receptors is a woman aged 18-29 years in good health. The CDR3 runs from the conserved cysteine through the conserved F or W. Fields, in order: D gene, clone size, J gene, V gene, CDR3 DNA, CDR3 protein. The D gene is left open where the match is weak. Clone size is given for some rows only: seen once, a few or many times, or a class if the clone is expanded.

. | few | TRBJ2-3 | TRBV10-3 | TGTGCCATCAGTGTAGGGGAACCTGGCGCAGATACGCAGTATTTT | CAISVGEPGADTQYF
. | . | TRBJ2-3 | TRBV2 | TGTGCCAGCAAGGAGGTCACAGATACGCAGTATTTT | CASKEVTDTQYF
. | . | TRBJ2-4 | TRBV6-1 | TGTGCCAGCAGGTCGGGGTCCAAAAACATTCAGTACTTC | CASRSGSKNIQYF
TRBD2 | . | TRBJ2-2 | TRBV7-2 | TGTGCCAGCAGCCCCAGCGGGCTAGCGGGACGTTCCGGGGAGCTGTTTTTT | CASSPSGLAGRSGELFF
TRBD2 | few | TRBJ2-3 | TRBV15 | TGTGCCACCAGCAGAGGGGACTACCGTAGCACAGATACGCAGTATTTT | CATSRGDYRSTDTQYF
TRBD1 | . | TRBJ1-5 | TRBV12-3/TRBV12-4 | TGTGCCAGCAGCCAAGACAGGGGTTTGCCCCAGCATTTT | CASSQDRGLPQHF
TRBD1 | . | TRBJ2-5 | TRBV4-1 | TGCGCCAGCAGCCAAGGCTTGACAGGGAAAGAGACCCAGTACTTC | CASSQGLTGKETQYF
. | few | TRBJ1-1 | TRBV28 | TGTGCCAGCAGATTTCAGCAGGGGAAGAGGGGGAACGCTGAAGCTTTCTTT | CASRFQQGKRGNAEAFF
TRBD2 | few | TRBJ2-7 | TRBV3-1 | TGTGCCAGCAGCCAATCTAGCGGAGTTTTCTTC | CASSQSSGVFF
. | few | TRBJ2-7 | TRBV29-1 | TGCAGCGTTGAAACCGGGACATCACCCTACGAGCAGTACTTC | CSVETGTSPYEQYF
. | many | TRBJ1-1 | TRBV3-1 | TGTGCCAGCAGCCAAGATCGTAGGCAGGGTCGCACTGAAGCTTTCTTT | CASSQDRRQGRTEAFF
TRBD2 | few | TRBJ2-5 | TRBV29-1 | TGCAGCGTTAGCGGGATAGGAGAGACCCAGTACTTC | CSVSGIGETQYF
. | few | TRBJ2-5 | TRBV20-1 | TGCAGTGCGATCGGGGGAGAAGAGACCCAGTACTTC | CSAIGGEETQYF
. | . | TRBJ2-1 | TRBV7-9 | TGTGCCAGCAGTCTTATCCAGGGACATAGACTTGACAATGAGCAGTTCTTC | CASSLIQGHRLDNEQFF
TRBD2 | . | TRBJ2-7 | TRBV13 | TGTGCCAGCAGCCAGGGACTAGCGGGAGATAGCGAGCAGCACTTC | CASSQGLAGDSEQHF
. | few | TRBJ2-2 | TRBV12-5 | TGTGCTAGTGGGGGGGACGGAAACACCGGGGAGCTGTTTTTT | CASGGDGNTGELFF
. | few | TRBJ2-1 | TRBV12-3/TRBV12-4 | TGTGCCAGCAGCTCAGATGGGAATGAGCAGTTCTTC | CASSSDGNEQFF
. | few | TRBJ2-2 | TRBV24-1 | TGTGCCACCAGTGATTCGACAGGTCTCCCGGAGCTGTTTTTT | CATSDSTGLPELFF
. | . | TRBJ2-2 | TRBV3-1 | TGTGCCAGCAGCCAGTCGGACAGGAACACCGGGGAGCTGTTTTTT | CASSQSDRNTGELFF
TRBD2 | . | TRBJ2-7 | TRBV5-1 | TGCGCCAGCAGTGAGGGGACTAGCGGGATCTACGAGCAGTACTTC | CASSEGTSGIYEQYF
. | few | TRBJ2-1 | TRBV5-1 | TGCGCCAGCAGCGGGAACTCCCTCAATGAGCAGTTCTTC | CASSGNSLNEQFF
. | . | TRBJ2-5 | TRBV10-3 | TGTGCCATCAGGCGGGACTCGGTGGGAATTTGGGCCCAGTACTTC | CAIRRDSVGIWAQYF
. | few | TRBJ2-1 | TRBV7-8 | TGTGCCAGCAGCGAAGAAACCGGGACTTTCACCAATGAGCAGTTCTTC | CASSEETGTFTNEQFF
TRBD2 | . | TRBJ2-1 | TRBV2 | TGTGCCAGCACCGAAGGACTAGCGGGGGCGGATGAGCAGTTCTTC | CASTEGLAGADEQFF
TRBD2 | . | TRBJ2-1 | TRBV3-1 | TGTGCCAGCAGCCAAGTCTCAGCGGGAGTGCATGAGCAGTTCTTC | CASSQVSAGVHEQFF
. | few | TRBJ2-1 | TRBV5-5 | TGTGCCAGCAGCTTGAAAAGGGGGGGTGAGCAGTTCTTC | CASSLKRGGEQFF
. | . | TRBJ1-2 | TRBV20-1 | TGCAGTGCTTCTTCTAGCTATGGCTACACCTTC | CSASSSYGYTF
. | many | TRBJ2-7 | TRBV12-3/TRBV12-4 | TGTGCCAGCAGAAGGAGCTCCTACGAGCAGTACTTC | CASRRSSYEQYF